This T cell receptor beta chain was profiled in a study of T cells after yellow fever vaccination. As for this clonotype: No antigen is known for it.

TCRdb re-called the 5' RACE reads through MiXCR, storing one row per CDR3 protein. The table has 300,000 to 350,000 distinct CDR3 sequences, almost 4% seen once. The CDR3 is 13 amino acids. Germline V gives CDR1 LGHNA, CDR2 YSLEER. V lost 1 base, J lost 6 bases, and 10 bases lay in between. Study-wide results and limits: Boosting was followed by the reappearance of most primary-vaccination clones (96% CD4, about 90% CD8).

V usage is TRBV4-3 and J usage is TRBJ2-7, with D perhaps given as TRBD1 or TRBD2 (5 bases each). The source of this sequence is a man aged 18 to 30 who received the YFV17D yellow fever vaccine. This specimen was PBMCs, taken 5 days after the yellow fever booster vaccination. For the CDR3, the DNA is TGCGCCAGCAGCCAAGGTTCGGGGCTCGAGCAGTACTTC. It specifies CASSQGSGLEQYF.